These 19 T cell receptor beta chains were sequenced from one sample in a study of T cell responses to AZD1222 COVID-19 vaccine. Generated by immunoSEQ multiplex PCR, the TCRdb table keeps only in-frame clones and is missing some. The sample yields some 120,000 clones, 80% to 95% seen once. The material was peripheral blood, obtained on day 0 of AZD1222 vaccination. The receptor set was obtained from an adult in good health.

The chain carries TRBV5-5 and TRBJ1-3, with D perhaps TRBD1 (5 bases). Germline V gene sequence: CDR1 SGHKS, CDR2 YYEKEE (reference sequence). The CDR3 has 15 residues. Trimming stripped 0 bases from V and 4 bases from J, with 11 bases between. CDR3 protein: CASSLATGLGNTIYF. The CDR3 bases are TGTGCCAGCAGCTTGGCCACGGGGCTCGGAAACACCATATATTTT.

The chain employs TRBV11-2 and TRBJ1-4; D may be TRBD1 (5 bases). Trimming removed 5 bases at V and 12 bases at J, with 13 bases between. The CDR3 sequence is 12 residues long. CDR1 is SGHAT and CDR2 is FQNNGV in the germline V gene. CDR3 region: CASSPPGGELFF. Written as DNA, the CDR3 is TGTGCCAGCAGCCCACCCGGGGGGGAACTGTTTTTT.

The chain uses TRBV18 and TRBJ2-5, with a possible D match to TRBD2 (6 bases). The CDR3 covers 15 residues. V lost 3 bases to trimming and J lost 0 bases, with 11 bases between them. Germline V lookup: CDR1 KGHSH, CDR2 LQKENI. The CDR3 loop reads CASSPTRTNQETQYF. The CDR3 DNA reads TGTGCCAGCTCACCGACGAGGACTAACCAAGAGACCCAGTACTTC.

The rearrangement uses TRBV24-1 and TRBJ2-3; tentatively, D is TRBD2 (6 bases). Germline V gene sequence: CDR1 KGHDR, CDR2 SFDVKD. Trimming shortened V by 0 bases and J by 0 bases, and 12 bases separated the two germline ends. The CDR3 length is 17 residues. The CDR3 nucleotides read TGTGCCACCAGTGATTTGCTTCCGGGGACTAGCACAGATACGCAGTATTTT. Translation: CATSDLLPGTSTDTQYF.

The chain links TRBV6-2 or TRBV6-3 to TRBJ2-5; D is possibly TRBD1 or TRBD2 (5 bases each). The CDR3 runs 13 residues. The V and J ends lost 2 bases and 7 bases respectively, with 11 bases between them. CDR1 MNHEY and CDR2 SVGEGT come from the germline V gene. The CDR3 DNA sequence: TGTGCCAGCAGTTACGGCCCCGGGACGACCCAGTACTTC. Its protein product is CASSYGPGTTQYF.

The chain recombines TRBV30 with TRBJ1-1; D gene uncertain. V dropped 5 bases and J dropped 1 base, with 8 bases sitting between them. CDR3 length: 12 residues. Per germline, CDR1 GTSNPN and CDR2 SVGIG (reference sequence). The CDR3 region is CAWLGWNTEAFF. The DNA of the CDR3 is TGTGCCTGGCTAGGATGGAACACTGAAGCTTTCTTT. The full variable domain, with the rest looked up from reference TRBV30 and TRBJ1-1, is SQTIHQWPATLVQPVGSPLSLECTVEGTSNPNLYWYRQAAGRGLQLLFYSVGIGQISSEVPQNLSASRPQDRQFILSSKKLLLSDSGFYLCAWLGWNTEAFFGQGTRLTVV.

This chain links TRBV7-2 with TRBJ1-1; D possibly corresponds to TRBD1 (6 bases). V lost 5 bases, J lost 1 base, and 14 bases lay in between. This CDR3 comprises 15 residues. CDR1 and CDR2 (germline): SGHTA, FQGNSA. Written as DNA, the CDR3 is TGTGCCAGCAGCCCGGGGGCGGGGAGGAACACTGAAGCTTTCTTT. It translates to CASSPGAGRNTEAFF.

The chain combines TRBV27 with TRBJ2-5; TRBD1 matches at 8 bases. The CDR3 contains 14 residues. The trim removed 4 bases at V and 5 bases at J, leaving 6 bases unmatched. Germline V gene lookup returns CDR1 MNHEY and CDR2 SMNVEV (reference sequence). The CDR3 sequence: CASSSQGASETQYF. CDR3 nucleotide sequence: TGTGCCAGCAGTTCCCAGGGGGCCTCGGAGACCCAGTACTTC.

The rearrangement uses TRBV9 and TRBJ1-6; no clear D gene. Trimming took 2 bases from V and 5 from J, leaving 8 bases between them. The germline V gene has CDR1 SGDLS and CDR2 YYNGEE. The CDR3 totals 14 residues. CDR3 DNA sequence: TGTGCCAGCAGCGTTGAAGGTGATAATTCACCCCTCCACTTT. It encodes CASSVEGDNSPLHF.

J is TRBJ2-6 and V is TRBV28; no reliable D call. CDR1 and CDR2 (germline): MDHEN, SYDVKM. The CDR3 contains 12 residues. The CDR3 DNA reads as TGTGGGATCGGCTCTGGGGCCAACGTCCTGACTTTC. Its protein product is CGIGSGANVLTF.

The rearrangement links TRBV5-6 to TRBJ2-7, with a possible D match to TRBD2 (7 bases). The ends were cut back, 2 bases at V and 7 bases at J, with 16 bases in the middle. CDR3 length: 14 amino acids. In germline, CDR1 is SGHDT, CDR2 YYEEEE. The CDR3 loop is CASSFSIRGGEQYF. For the CDR3, the DNA is TGTGCCAGCAGCTTTTCAATCAGGGGAGGGGAGCAGTACTTC.

The chain carries TRBV7-4 and TRBJ1-5; no reliable D call. The V end was cut by 7 bases, the J end by 0 bases, with 13 bases between. The CDR3 runs to 15 residues. Germline V gene data show CDR1 as SGHVT and CDR2 as SQSDAQ. CDR3 nucleotide sequence: TGTGCCAGCAACAACTCAGGCTATAGCAATCAGCCCCAGCATTTT. Translation: CASNNSGYSNQPQHF.

This clone was observed once. The chain links TRBV7-8 to TRBJ1-4, with 8 bases aligning to TRBD1. CDR1 is SGHVS and CDR2 is FQNEAQ in the germline V gene. This CDR3 is 16 amino acids long. The ends lost 5 bases at V and 0 bases at J; junction bases unmatched: 5. CDR3 region: CASSKTGAPTNEKLFF. CDR3 DNA sequence: TGTGCCAGCAGCAAGACAGGGGCCCCAACTAATGAAAAACTGTTTTTT.

The chain is built from TRBV2 and TRBJ1-3; TRBD1 agrees at 9 bases. The length of the CDR3 is 16 residues. Unmatched junction bases numbered 7, after V lost 7 bases and J lost 0 bases. The germline CDR1 and CDR2 sequences are SNHLY and FYNNEI. CDR3 loop: CASTGTGRHSGNTIYF. The CDR3 DNA follows: TGTGCCAGCACTGGGACAGGGAGGCACTCTGGAAACACCATATATTTT.

V is TRBV3-1 (or the pseudogene TRBV3-2) and J is TRBJ2-1; maybe TRBD2 (5 bases). Germline V gives CDR1 LGHDT, CDR2 YNNKEL (reference sequence). This CDR3 region has 15 residues. V was pared by 3 bases and J by 2 bases, with 11 bases between. The CDR3 DNA is TGTGCCAGCAGCCAGGCTAGCCGAGCCTACAATGAGCAGTTCTTC. Encoded protein: CASSQASRAYNEQFF.

V and J are TRBV10-3 and TRBJ2-3, with D perhaps assigned TRBD1 or TRBD2 (5 bases each). Germline CDR1 is ENHRY and CDR2 is SYGVKD. The CDR3 is made up of 16 amino acids. Trimming stripped 11 bases from V and 1 base from J, with 22 bases between. The CDR3 sequence is CASQGTGTFGTDTQYF. The CDR3 DNA reads TGTGCCTCCCAGGGTACGGGAACTTTCGGCACAGATACGCAGTATTTT.

The chain couples TRBV7-8 to TRBJ2-5; D perhaps matches TRBD2 (5 bases). This CDR3 is built from 15 residues. Trimming removed 1 base from V and 5 bases from J, with 14 bases in between. CDR1 is SGHVS and CDR2 is FQNEAQ in the germline V gene. CDR3 region: CASSLGGGAAETQYF. CDR3 in DNA: TGTGCCAGCAGCTTAGGAGGCGGAGCGGCGGAGACCCAGTACTTC.

The CDR3 protein is CASSLEKAGDGYTF. The CDR3 DNA reads as TGCGCCAGCAGCTTGGAAAAGGCAGGGGATGGCTACACCTTC. The chain joins TRBV5-1 to TRBJ1-2, with D tentatively TRBD1 (6 bases). The CDR3 is 14 residues long. The germline V gene has CDR1 SGHRS and CDR2 YFSETQ. V shed 0 bases and J shed 6 bases, with 12 bases lying between them.

This sequence joins TRBV5-1 and TRBJ2-7; possibly TRBD2 for D (5 bases). The CDR3 extends over 13 amino acids. V lost 2 bases, J lost 2 bases, and 8 bases lay in between. Germline loops: CDR1 SGHRS, CDR2 YFSETQ. CDR3 region: CASSFGLAYEQYF. CDR3 DNA sequence: TGCGCCAGCAGCTTCGGACTTGCCTACGAGCAGTACTTC. The whole variable domain, remainder taken from reference TRBV5-1 and TRBJ2-7, is KAGVTQTPRYLIKTRGQQVTLSCSPISGHRSVSWYQQTPGQGLQFLFEYFSETQRNKGNFPGRFSGRQFSNSRSEMNVSTLELGDSALYLCASSFGLAYEQYFGPGTRLTVT.